This T cell receptor (beta chain) was identified during a study of cytomegalovirus exposure and HLA in healthy donors. Study-wide background: An earlier analysis identified 110 million or so unique TCR beta sequences in about 200 million T cells.

This clone showed up just a few times. Its antigen is unidentified. General study points: Several of the most significant clusters appeared linked to common viral pathogens, based on a later analysis. Serostatus for CMV was the only available immune exposure information.

Primers included in the PCR were 60 Vbeta and 13 Jbeta primers. Original data processing: Among the unique TCR beta chains that a later analysis counted, about 85 million in all, about 12 million were shared. Generated by immunoSEQ multiplex PCR, the TCRdb table keeps only in-frame clones and is missing some. That table is the source of V, J and clone size, and D and trimming were worked out from the DNA. The sample lists around 120,000 clones, roughly 88% occurring once. V was clipped by 3 bases and J by 0 bases, with 6 bases between them. Germline CDR1 reads MGHDK; CDR2 reads SYGVNS. This CDR3 contains 14 residues.

The sequenced sample was PBMCs. The TCR sequence derives from a boy between 10 and 17 years old in good health and CMV-seronegative. The genes are TRBV25-1 and TRBJ1-5, with D uncertain. The CDR3 nucleotides are TGTGCCAGCAGTGATTTTTATAGCAATCAGCCCCAGCATTTT. Protein sequence: CASSDFYSNQPQHF.